Listed here are 20 T cell receptor beta chains from one sample, sequenced in a study of monozygotic twins with inflammatory bowel disease. Following a re-call of the 5' RACE reads, TCRdb has one entry per CDR3 protein and lacks DNA. The sample totals approximately 110,000 distinct CDR3 sequences. Sequencing used blood. The receptor source for this set is a human donor with ulcerative colitis or Crohn's disease, or a healthy co-twin of an affected twin (not recorded which).

The gene calls are TRBV6-6 and TRBJ1-1; TCRdb's D call, TRBD1, is unchecked because there is no DNA. The CDR3 has 13 residues. Germline V gene lookup returns CDR1 MNHNY and CDR2 SVGAGI (reference sequence). The CDR3: CASRLTGNTEAFF.

This rearrangement joins TRBV15 to TRBJ2-7; without DNA, the TCRdb call of TRBD2 cannot be checked. The CDR3 runs to 14 residues. Looked up from germline, CDR1 is LNHNV and CDR2 is YYDKDF (reference sequence). This CDR3 reads CATSRARGIDEQYF.

This chain links TRBV7-8 with TRBJ2-2; TCRdb proposes TRBD1, but this gene call is untestable without DNA. CDR3 length equals 16 residues. Germline CDR1 SGHVS, CDR2 FQNEAQ. The CDR3 reads CASSRPPGGATGELFF.

The CDR3 here is CASSSITGYNQPQHF. The chain is built from TRBV6-2 or TRBV6-3 and TRBJ1-5; the D gene TCRdb calls, TRBD1, cannot be checked with no DNA. The CDR3 covers 15 residues. From germline, CDR1 is MNHEY and CDR2 SVGEGT.

The chain employs TRBV12-3 or TRBV12-4 and TRBJ1-1. The CDR3 sequence is 12 residues long. CDR3 sequence reads: CASGPDRGGAFF.

The chain combines TRBV7-2 with TRBJ1-4; TCRdb designates TRBD1, a call that cannot be tested without DNA. Germline assignment: CDR1 SGHTA and CDR2 FQGNSA. The CDR3 consists of 13 residues. This CDR3 is CASSLARQGFMIF.

V and J are TRBV9 and TRBJ1-2; TCRdb names TRBD1, which stays unverified in the absence of DNA. CDR1 is SGDLS and CDR2 is YYNGEE in the germline V gene. The CDR3 covers 16 residues. The CDR3 is CASSIYLDRGQDGYTF.

J is TRBJ2-7 and V is TRBV6-6; TCRdb's D gene call, TRBD2, goes unchecked for lack of DNA. From germline, CDR1 is MNHNY and CDR2 SVGAGI (reference sequence). CDR3 length equals 13 residues. The chain's CDR3 is CASSSPYQGEQYF.

V is TRBV24-1 and J is TRBJ2-3; as DNA is missing, the TRBD1 call by TCRdb cannot be tested. The germline gives CDR1 KGHDR, CDR2 SFDVKD. This CDR3 has 16 amino acids. This CDR3 is CATSDAGDFVSDTQYF.

The CDR3 loop is CASSSAGTVNTEAFF. The chain joins TRBV5-1 to TRBJ1-1; TCRdb reports TRBD1, a call that lacks DNA to check it against. The germline V gene encodes CDR1 SGHRS and CDR2 YFSETQ. This CDR3 has 15 residues.

The rearrangement joins TRBV3-1 to TRBJ1-6; TCRdb names TRBD1, which stays unverified in the absence of DNA. CDR1 LGHDT and CDR2 YNNKEL come from the germline V gene (reference sequence). This CDR3 region has 15 residues. The CDR3 protein is CASSQDGGGNSPLHF.

This chain connects TRBV19 to TRBJ1-5. Germline CDR1 reads LNHDA; CDR2 reads SQIVND (reference sequence). The CDR3 sequence is 16 residues long. CDR3 loop: CASSMNRQTNHQPQHF.

J is TRBJ2-1 and V is TRBV28; TCRdb returns TRBD2, unconfirmable since there is no DNA. CDR1 and CDR2 (germline): MDHEN, SYDVKM. This CDR3 is built from 12 residues. The CDR3 spells CASGTSDDEQFF.

The rearrangement links TRBV3-1 to TRBJ1-2. CDR1 and CDR2 from the germline V gene are LGHDT and YNNKEL (reference sequence). This CDR3 contains 14 residues. The CDR3 reads CASSHRAMNYGYTF.

The chain carries TRBV2 and TRBJ1-4; without DNA, the TCRdb call of TRBD1 cannot be checked. Germline lookup yields CDR1 SNHLY and CDR2 FYNNEI. The CDR3 is made up of 13 amino acids. The CDR3 spells CASSGQFNEKLFF.

The CDR3 here is CASSLVSQETQYF. The V and J genes are TRBV7-2 and TRBJ2-5. The CDR3 is made up of 13 amino acids. Germline lookup yields CDR1 SGHTA and CDR2 FQGNSA.

This chain links TRBV10-3 with TRBJ2-1; lacking DNA, the TRBD2 call made by TCRdb goes unchecked. The CDR3 length is 20 residues. Germline V gives CDR1 ENHRY, CDR2 SYGVKD. The CDR3 loop is CAISVSASGRPLNSYNEQFF.

The gene calls are TRBV20-1 and TRBJ2-1; TCRdb's assignment of TRBD2 cannot be checked, as there is no DNA. This CDR3 has 17 amino acids. CDR1 is DFQATT and CDR2 is SNEGSKA in the germline V gene (reference sequence). CDR3 in amino acids: CSAIGAGGPFSYNEQFF.

The chain carries TRBV3-1 and TRBJ2-7. The germline gives CDR1 LGHDT, CDR2 YNNKEL (reference sequence). This CDR3 comprises 14 residues. CDR3 region: CASSQDRIGYEQYF.

The rearrangement uses TRBV20-1 and TRBJ1-1; the TCRdb D gene call, TRBD1, has no DNA to confirm it. The CDR3 totals 15 residues. Germline V CDR1 and CDR2: DFQATT, SNEGSKA (reference sequence). The CDR3 loop is CSAPPFGQTNTEAFF.